These T cell receptor beta chains were read from a single sample in a study of OX40 agonist ivuxolimab in advanced cancers. Repertoires were generated with immunoSEQ multiplex PCR, while TCRdb's copy carries only in-frame clones and drops some. The table lists some 90,000 clones, more than 90% of them singletons. This specimen consisted of CD4+ or CD8+ T cells sorted from blood, obtained in a trial of the OX40 agonist ivuxolimab. The source of these receptors is an adult with an advanced solid tumor such as melanoma, head and neck, liver or kidney cancer. The CDR3 runs from the conserved cysteine through the conserved F or W. The D gene is left open where the match is weak. Some rows mark clone size as missing; the rest say once, few, many or name a class of expanded clone.

d_call,v_call,j_call,clone_size,cdr3_nt,cdr3_aa
NA,TRBV30,TRBJ1-2,NA,TGTGCCTGGAGTTTGGGTGGCCGGGGCTATGGCTACACCTTC,CAWSLGGRGYGYTF
NA,TRBV4-1,TRBJ1-1,NA,TGCGCCAGCAGCCAAGATGAAACGGGCACTGAAGCTTTCTTT,CASSQDETGTEAFF
NA,TRBV27,TRBJ1-4,NA,TGTGCCAGCAGTTTAGGAGGGACCGGAGAAAAACTGTTTTTT,CASSLGGTGEKLFF
NA,TRBV30,TRBJ1-1,few,TGTGCCTGGAGCGCTATGGCGGGGATGGGCACTGAAGCTTTCTTT,CAWSAMAGMGTEAFF
NA,TRBV9,TRBJ2-7,NA,TGTGCCAGCAGCGGACAGGGAGGCGAGCAGTACTTC,CASSGQGGEQYF
NA,TRBV29-1,TRBJ2-7,NA,TGCAGCGTTGTAGGGATCTCCTACGAGCAGTACTTC,CSVVGISYEQYF
NA,TRBV10-2,TRBJ1-1,NA,TGCGCCAGCAGTGGACGGGCGCAGAGTGAAGCTTTCTTT,CASSGRAQSEAFF
TRBD2,TRBV2,TRBJ2-2,NA,TGTGCCAGCAAGTGGGGACTAGCGGGAGACGCCGGGGAGCTGTTTTTT,CASKWGLAGDAGELFF
NA,TRBV27,TRBJ2-7,NA,TGTGCCAGCAGTCAAGGACTCAAGCAGTACTTC,CASSQGLKQYF
NA,TRBV6-5,TRBJ2-3,NA,TGTGCCAGCAGTTACTCGCGAGAGAGCACAGATACGCAGTATTTT,CASSYSRESTDTQYF
TRBD1,TRBV30,TRBJ2-1,few,TGTGCCTGGAGTGTAGGGACAGGGGGCCGGAATGAGCAGTTCTTC,CAWSVGTGGRNEQFF
NA,TRBV29-1,TRBJ2-2,NA,TGCAGCGTCCAAGTGTCCGGGGAGCTGTTTTTT,CSVQVSGELFF
NA,TRBV27,TRBJ2-6,NA,TGTGCCAGCAGCGGGGCCTCCTCTGGGGCCAACGTCCTGACTTTC,CASSGASSGANVLTF
NA,TRBV27,TRBJ2-2,NA,TGTGCCAGCAGTTTTTTCTCCGGGGAGCTGTTTTTT,CASSFFSGELFF
NA,TRBV7-2,TRBJ1-3,NA,TGTGCCAGCAGTTATTACGACGACCGGAACACCATATATTTT,CASSYYDDRNTIYF
NA,TRBV10-2,TRBJ2-4,NA,TGCGCCAGCAGTGTGGACGCAAACATTCAGTACTTC,CASSVDANIQYF
NA,TRBV2,TRBJ1-4,NA,TGTGCCAGCAGTGAAGTTCGTCCGGGCGGGGGTGAAAAACTGTTTTTT,CASSEVRPGGGEKLFF
NA,TRBV20-1,TRBJ1-2,NA,TGCAGTGCTATCAGCCTCTATGGCTACACCTTC,CSAISLYGYTF